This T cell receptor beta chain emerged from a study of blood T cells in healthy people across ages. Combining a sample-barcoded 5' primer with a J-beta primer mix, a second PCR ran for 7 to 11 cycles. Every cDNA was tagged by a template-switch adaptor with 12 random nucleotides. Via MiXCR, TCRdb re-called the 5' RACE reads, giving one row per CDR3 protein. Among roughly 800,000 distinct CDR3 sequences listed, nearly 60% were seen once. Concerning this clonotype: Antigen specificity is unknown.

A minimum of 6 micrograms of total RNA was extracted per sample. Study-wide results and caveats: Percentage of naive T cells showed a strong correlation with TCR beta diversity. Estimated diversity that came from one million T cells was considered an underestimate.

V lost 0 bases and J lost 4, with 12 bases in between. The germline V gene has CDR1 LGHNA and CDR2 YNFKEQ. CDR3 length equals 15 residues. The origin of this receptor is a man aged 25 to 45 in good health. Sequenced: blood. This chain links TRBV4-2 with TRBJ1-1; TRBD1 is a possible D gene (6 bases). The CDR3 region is CASSQDRGAGTEAFF. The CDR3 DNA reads TGTGCCAGCAGCCAAGATCGGGGGGCGGGCACTGAAGCTTTCTTT.